Listed below are T cell receptor beta chains from one sample, sequenced in a study of Ad26.COV2.S vaccination and SARS-CoV-2 variants. Generated by immunoSEQ multiplex PCR, the TCRdb table keeps only in-frame clones and is missing some. The sample has more than 300,000 clones, roughly 91% seen once. Material: peripheral blood, obtained in a trial of Ad26.COV2.S vaccine versus placebo. These receptors came from a person between 18 and 65 years old who received the Ad26.COV2.S COVID-19 vaccine or a placebo. Both conserved end residues are part of each CDR3. The D gene is left open where the match is weak. The listing skips clone size in some rows; elsewhere it reads once, few, many or a size class.

j_call v_call clone_size d_call cdr3_aa cdr3_nt
TRBJ2-7 TRBV7-2 . . CASSPRTLRDEQYF TGTGCCAGCAGCCCCCGGACTCTTCGGGACGAGCAGTACTTC
TRBJ1-6 TRBV19 many . CASSTGSGHHSPLHF TGTGCCAGTAGTACCGGGTCAGGACACCATTCACCCCTCCACTTT
TRBJ2-5 TRBV18 . TRBD1 CASSQGAEETQYF TGTGCCAGCTCACAGGGGGCGGAAGAGACCCAGTACTTC
TRBJ1-5 TRBV10-3 . . CAISESRDQPQHF TGTGCCATCAGTGAGTCGAGGGATCAGCCCCAGCATTTT
TRBJ2-3 TRBV24-1 once TRBD2 CATRKSGRAADTQYF TGTGCCACCCGTAAGAGCGGGAGGGCTGCAGATACGCAGTATTTT
TRBJ2-5 TRBV19 once TRBD2 CASSIALAGEAETQYF TGTGCCAGTAGTATAGCACTAGCGGGAGAGGCAGAGACCCAGTACTTC
TRBJ2-7 TRBV4-2 . TRBD2 CASSQEFPASGGHEQYF TGTGCCAGCAGCCAAGAATTCCCGGCTAGCGGGGGCCACGAGCAGTACTTC
TRBJ2-1 TRBV11-3 . . CASSSKEGGEQFF TGTGCCAGCAGCTCGAAGGAGGGAGGTGAGCAGTTCTTC
TRBJ2-2 TRBV5-1 . . CASSPGIPNTGELFF TGCGCCAGCAGCCCGGGGATTCCGAACACCGGGGAGCTGTTTTTT
TRBJ2-2 TRBV19 . . CASSIGGGTGELFF TGTGCCAGTAGTATTGGAGGAGGTACCGGGGAGCTGTTTTTT
TRBJ1-1 TRBV19 many . CASTPTARNTEAFF TGTGCCAGTACCCCGACAGCCAGGAACACTGAAGCTTTCTTT
TRBJ2-5 TRBV6-5 . TRBD2 CASSYSGGVETQYF TGTGCCAGCAGTTACTCGGGAGGGGTGGAGACCCAGTACTTC
TRBJ2-3 TRBV3-1/TRBV3-2 . . CASSQDGSTDTQYF TGTGCCAGCAGCCAAGATGGGTCGACAGATACGCAGTATTTT
TRBJ2-7 TRBV7-6 . TRBD1 CASSLEPGQGAYEQYF TGTGCCAGCAGCTTAGAGCCGGGACAGGGGGCGTACGAGCAGTACTTC
TRBJ1-2 TRBV3-1/TRBV3-2 . . CASSQEPAGVGGYTF TGTGCCAGCAGCCAAGAACCGGCAGGGGTGGGAGGCTACACCTTC
TRBJ1-1 TRBV4-2 . TRBD1 CASSQDWSGGGTEAFF TGTGCCAGCAGCCAAGATTGGTCAGGGGGAGGCACTGAAGCTTTCTTT
TRBJ2-7 TRBV2 . TRBD1 CASRGQGRYEQYF TGTGCCAGCAGAGGACAGGGTCGGTACGAGCAGTACTTC
TRBJ2-3 TRBV5-1 . TRBD2 CASSLGILAGTDTQYF TGCGCCAGCAGCTTAGGGATTCTAGCGGGTACAGATACGCAGTATTTT
TRBJ1-2 TRBV18 . . CASSPPTARRYYGYTF TGTGCCAGCTCACCACCGACTGCCCGCCGCTACTATGGCTACACCTTC
TRBJ2-2 TRBV28 . . CASSSGSNTGELFF TGTGCCAGCAGTTCAGGTTCCAACACCGGGGAGCTGTTTTTT
TRBJ2-7 TRBV6-6 . . CASSLAGNYEQYF TGTGCCAGCAGTTTAGCAGGGAACTACGAGCAGTACTTC
TRBJ2-6 TRBV6-2/TRBV6-3 . . CASSFGPGANVLTF TGTGCCAGCAGTTTTGGTCCTGGGGCCAACGTCCTGACTTTC
TRBJ1-2 TRBV29-1 . TRBD1 CSVTGGVDYGYTF TGCAGCGTTACAGGGGGCGTAGACTATGGCTACACCTTC
TRBJ2-1 TRBV9 once TRBD2 CASSLRLAGDNEQFF TGTGCCAGCAGCTTACGACTAGCGGGGGACAATGAGCAGTTCTTC
TRBJ2-7 TRBV5-1 . . CASSLMTGVDTGEQYF TGCGCCAGCAGCCTTATGACGGGCGTGGATACAGGGGAGCAGTACTTC
TRBJ1-5 TRBV19 . TRBD1 CASTPLGGTASNQPQHF TGTGCCAGTACCCCCCTCGGCGGGACAGCCAGCAATCAGCCCCAGCATTTT